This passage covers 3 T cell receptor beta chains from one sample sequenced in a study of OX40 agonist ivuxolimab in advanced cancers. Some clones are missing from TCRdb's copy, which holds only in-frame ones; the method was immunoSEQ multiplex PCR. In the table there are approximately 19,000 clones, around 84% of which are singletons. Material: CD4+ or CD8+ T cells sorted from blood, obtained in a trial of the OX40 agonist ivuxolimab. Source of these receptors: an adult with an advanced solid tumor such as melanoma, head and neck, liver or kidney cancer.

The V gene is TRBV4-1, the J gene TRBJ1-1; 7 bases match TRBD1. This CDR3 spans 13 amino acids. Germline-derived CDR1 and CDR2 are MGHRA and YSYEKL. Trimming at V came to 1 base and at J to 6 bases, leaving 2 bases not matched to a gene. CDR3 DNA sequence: TGCGCCAGCAGCCAAGGACAGGGCCCTGAAGCTTTCTTT. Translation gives CASSQGQGPEAFF.

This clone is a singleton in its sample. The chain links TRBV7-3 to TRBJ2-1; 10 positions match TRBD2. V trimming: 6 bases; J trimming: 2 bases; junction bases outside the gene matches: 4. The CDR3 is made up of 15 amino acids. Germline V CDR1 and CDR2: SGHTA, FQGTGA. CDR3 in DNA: TGTGCCAGCAGTTTAGCGGGGGGACCCTACAATGAGCAGTTCTTC. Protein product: CASSLAGGPYNEQFF.

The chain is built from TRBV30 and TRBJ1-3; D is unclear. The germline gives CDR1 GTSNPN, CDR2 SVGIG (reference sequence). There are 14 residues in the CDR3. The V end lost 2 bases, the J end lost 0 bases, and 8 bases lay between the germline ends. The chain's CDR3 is CAWSRDHSGNTIYF. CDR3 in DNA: TGTGCCTGGAGTAGGGATCACTCTGGAAACACCATATATTTT.